A single sample gave rise to the 6 T cell receptor beta chains below, sequenced in a study of Ad26.COV2.S vaccination and SARS-CoV-2 variants (dated by TCRdb to about 2021). The library was obtained by the immunoSEQ multiplex PCR assay. TCRdb's version of the immuneACCESS table is confined to in-frame rearrangements and falls short of the full clone set. An unresolved V gene accounts for under half of the shortfall where checked; the remainder is of unknown origin. The sample table holds 300,000 to 350,000 clones, of which 88% were seen once. Roughly 6% of the sample comes from the top ten. This specimen's treatment or condition label, interpreted: roughly 18 received Ad26.COV2.S at low or high dose, single or two shots; 5 received placebo; per-sample allocation not given. For vaccine and placebo recipients, the sequenced repertoires came from samples collected on day 63 after the first injection.

Sequenced material: peripheral blood, taken in a trial of Ad26.COV2.S vaccine versus placebo. These receptors were collected from a person between 18 and 65 years old who received the Ad26.COV2.S COVID-19 vaccine or a placebo.

The chain uses TRBV27 and TRBJ2-2; weak D call: TRBD2 (7 bases). Per the germline V gene, CDR1 is MNHEY and CDR2 is SMNVEV (reference sequence). The CDR3 spans 16 residues. V was clipped by 1 base and J by 6 bases, with 15 bases between them. CDR3 loop: CASSLWGGRGSGELFF. The CDR3 region has the DNA TGTGCCAGCAGTTTATGGGGGGGGCGCGGGTCCGGGGAGCTGTTTTTT.

The chain combines TRBV5-1 with TRBJ2-2, with D perhaps matching TRBD1 (6 bases). V was trimmed by 2 bases and J by 4 bases, leaving 12 bases between them. The CDR3 is 15 residues long. Germline CDR1 is SGHRS and CDR2 is YFSETQ. As DNA, the CDR3 is TGCGCCAGCAGCTTAAGACAGGCTGTCACCGGGGAGCTGTTTTTT. It encodes CASSLRQAVTGELFF.

The chain links TRBV7-3 to TRBJ1-4; TRBD1 matches 8 bases. The CDR3 loop spans 14 amino acids. V lost 4 bases and J lost 9; bases outside the gene matches: 7. The germline CDR1 and CDR2 sequences are SGHTA and FQGTGA. CDR3 amino acids: CASSSDRVPKKLFF. The CDR3 coding sequence is TGTGCCAGCAGCTCGGACAGGGTTCCGAAAAAACTGTTTTTT.

The chain employs TRBV2 and TRBJ2-7, with 7 nucleotides matching TRBD1. Unmatched junction bases numbered 9, after V lost 4 bases and J lost 0 bases. The germline V gene encodes CDR1 SNHLY and CDR2 FYNNEI. The length of the CDR3 is 16 residues. The CDR3 sequence: CASSAFPTGTSYEQYF. The CDR3 nucleotides are TGTGCCAGCAGTGCATTTCCGACAGGGACCTCCTACGAGCAGTACTTC. Full variable domain (outside the CDR3, taken from reference TRBV2 and TRBJ2-7): EPEVTQTPSHQVTQMGQEVILRCVPISNHLYFYWYRQILGQKVEFLVSFYNNEISEKSEIFDDQFSVERPDGSNFTLKIRSTKLEDSAMYFCASSAFPTGTSYEQYFGPGTRLTVT.

The chain couples TRBV11-3 to TRBJ2-1, with 9 nucleotides matching TRBD2. The germline gives CDR1 SGHNT, CDR2 YENEEA. Unmatched junction bases numbered 9, after V lost 2 bases and J lost 4 bases. The CDR3 sequence is 17 residues long. This chain's CDR3 is CASSLLPGTSIYNEQFF. In nucleotides, the CDR3 is TGTGCCAGCAGCTTACTACCAGGGACTAGCATTTACAATGAGCAGTTCTTC. Complete variable domain (other parts from reference TRBV11-3 and TRBJ2-1): EAGVVQSPRYKIIEKKQPVAFWCNPISGHNTLYWYLQNLGQGPELLIRYENEEAVDDSQLPKDRFSAERLKGVDSTLKIQPAELGDSAVYLCASSLLPGTSIYNEQFFGPGTRLTVL.

The V and J genes are TRBV15 and TRBJ1-6; 8 nucleotides match TRBD1. Trimming at V came to 3 bases and at J to 8 bases, leaving 6 bases not matched to a gene. The CDR3 has 15 residues. Germline CDR1 LNHNV, CDR2 YYDKDF (reference sequence). The CDR3 spells CATSSGQGLHSPLHF. The CDR3 DNA reads as TGTGCCACCAGCAGTGGACAGGGTTTGCATTCACCCCTCCACTTT. The full variable domain, completed using reference TRBV15 and TRBJ1-6, is DAMVIQNPRYQVTQFGKPVTLSCSQTLNHNVMYWYQQKSSQAPKLLFHYYDKDFNNEADTPDNFQSRRPNTSFCFLDIRSPGLGDTAMYLCATSSGQGLHSPLHFGNGTRLTVT.